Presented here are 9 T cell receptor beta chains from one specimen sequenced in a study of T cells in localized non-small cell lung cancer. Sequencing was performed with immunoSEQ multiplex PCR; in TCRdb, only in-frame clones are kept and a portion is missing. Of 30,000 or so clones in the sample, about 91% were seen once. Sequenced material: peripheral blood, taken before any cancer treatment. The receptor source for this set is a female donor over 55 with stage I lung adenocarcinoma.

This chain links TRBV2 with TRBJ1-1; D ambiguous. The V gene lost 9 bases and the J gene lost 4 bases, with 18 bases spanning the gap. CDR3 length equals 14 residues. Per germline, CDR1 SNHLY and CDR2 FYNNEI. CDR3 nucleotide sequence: TGTGCCAGTGCCCCCCTCGCCGTACCCACTGAAGCTTTCTTT. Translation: CASAPLAVPTEAFF.

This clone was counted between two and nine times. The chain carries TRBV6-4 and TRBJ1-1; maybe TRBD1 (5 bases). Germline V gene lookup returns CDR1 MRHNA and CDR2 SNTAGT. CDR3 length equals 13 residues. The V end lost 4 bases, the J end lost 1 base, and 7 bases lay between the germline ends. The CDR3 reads CASSVQENTEAFF. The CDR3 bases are TGTGCCAGCAGTGTACAGGAGAACACTGAAGCTTTCTTT.

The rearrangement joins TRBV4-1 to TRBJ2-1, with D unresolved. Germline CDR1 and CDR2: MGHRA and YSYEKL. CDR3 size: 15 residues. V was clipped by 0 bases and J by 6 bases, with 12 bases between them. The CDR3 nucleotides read TGCGCCAGCAGCCAAGAGGCTGGAGTTCGCAATGAGCAGTTCTTC. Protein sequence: CASSQEAGVRNEQFF.

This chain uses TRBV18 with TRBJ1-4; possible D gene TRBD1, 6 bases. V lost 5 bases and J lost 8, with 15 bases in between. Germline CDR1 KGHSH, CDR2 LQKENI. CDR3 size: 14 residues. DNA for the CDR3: TGTGCCAGCTCAGCCAGCAGGGGAGTCGAAAAACTGTTTTTT. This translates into CASSASRGVEKLFF.

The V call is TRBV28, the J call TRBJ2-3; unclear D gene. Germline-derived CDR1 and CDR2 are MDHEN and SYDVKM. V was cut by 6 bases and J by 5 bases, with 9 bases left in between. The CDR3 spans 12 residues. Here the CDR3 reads CASRSGVDTQYF. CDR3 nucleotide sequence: TGTGCCAGCAGAAGTGGGGTAGATACGCAGTATTTT.

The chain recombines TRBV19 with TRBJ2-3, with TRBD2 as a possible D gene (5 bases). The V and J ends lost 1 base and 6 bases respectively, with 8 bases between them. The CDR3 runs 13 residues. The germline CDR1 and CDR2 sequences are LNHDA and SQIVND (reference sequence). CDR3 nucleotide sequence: TGTGCCAGTAGTATAGGGCGAGGGGATACGCAGTATTTT. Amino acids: CASSIGRGDTQYF.

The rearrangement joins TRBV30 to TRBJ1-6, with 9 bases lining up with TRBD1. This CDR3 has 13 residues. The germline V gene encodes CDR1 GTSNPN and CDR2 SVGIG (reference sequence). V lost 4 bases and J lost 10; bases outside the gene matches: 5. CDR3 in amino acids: CAWKQGARSPLHF. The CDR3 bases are TGTGCCTGGAAACAGGGGGCACGATCACCCCTCCACTTT.

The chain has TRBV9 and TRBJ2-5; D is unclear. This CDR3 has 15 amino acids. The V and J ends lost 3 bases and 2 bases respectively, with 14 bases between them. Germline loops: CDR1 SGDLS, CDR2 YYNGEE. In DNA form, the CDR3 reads TGTGCCAGCAGCGAGCTATTAGCCGGGCAAGAGACCCAGTACTTC. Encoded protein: CASSELLAGQETQYF.

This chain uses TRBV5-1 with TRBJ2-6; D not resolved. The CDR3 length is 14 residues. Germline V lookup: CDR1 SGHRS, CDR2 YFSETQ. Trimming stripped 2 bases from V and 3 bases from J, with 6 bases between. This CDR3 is CASSFLGGANVLTF. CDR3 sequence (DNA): TGCGCCAGCAGCTTCCTGGGTGGGGCCAACGTCCTGACTTTC.